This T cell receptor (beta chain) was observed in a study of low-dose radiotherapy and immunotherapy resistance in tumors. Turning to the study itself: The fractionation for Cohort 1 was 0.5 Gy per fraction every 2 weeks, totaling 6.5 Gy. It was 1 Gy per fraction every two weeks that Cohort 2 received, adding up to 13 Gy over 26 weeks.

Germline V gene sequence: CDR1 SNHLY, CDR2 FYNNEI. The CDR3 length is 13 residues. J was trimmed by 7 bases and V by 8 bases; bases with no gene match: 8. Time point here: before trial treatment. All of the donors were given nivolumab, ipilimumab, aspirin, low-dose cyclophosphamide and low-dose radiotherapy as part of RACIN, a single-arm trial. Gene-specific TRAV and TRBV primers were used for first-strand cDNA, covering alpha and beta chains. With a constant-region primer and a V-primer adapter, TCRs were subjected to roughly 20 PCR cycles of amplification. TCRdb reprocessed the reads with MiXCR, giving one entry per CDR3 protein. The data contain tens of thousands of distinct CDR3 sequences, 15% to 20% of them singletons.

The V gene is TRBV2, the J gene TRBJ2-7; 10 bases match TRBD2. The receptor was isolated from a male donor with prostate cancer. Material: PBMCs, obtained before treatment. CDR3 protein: CASGPAGGGEQYF. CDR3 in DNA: TGTGCCAGCGGCCCAGCGGGGGGGGGGGAGCAGTACTTC.